Each of the 19 T cell receptor beta chains below was sequenced from the same sample in a study of control samples from healthy donors and cancer patients. Some clones are missing from TCRdb's copy, which holds only in-frame ones; the method was immunoSEQ multiplex PCR. The sample shows about 12,000 clones, roughly 90% of them seen only once. The sequencing sample was made of formalin-fixed, paraffin-embedded tissue. These TCRs come from a male donor with melanoma.

This chain joins TRBV7-9 and TRBJ1-1; 9 bases fit TRBD1. The CDR3 spans 17 residues. After removal of 7 bases from V and 3 bases from J, the junction contained 15 bases not matched to a gene. Germline V lookup: CDR1 SEHNR, CDR2 FQNEAQ (reference sequence). The CDR3: CASNRLTGGVLDTEAFF. The CDR3 DNA reads as TGTGCCAGCAACAGACTAACAGGGGGCGTGTTGGACACTGAAGCTTTCTTT.

The rearrangement uses TRBV6-1 and TRBJ2-7; 7 bases are a match to TRBD1. This CDR3 is built from 12 residues. The V gene's germline CDR1 is MNHNS and CDR2 SASEGT. The CDR3 bases are TGTGCCAGCAGTGAAAGGGGGACAGCGCTGAACGTC. It yields the protein CASSERGTALNV.

The chain joins TRBV29-1 to TRBJ1-5; a possible D gene is TRBD1 (5 bases). Trimming took 5 bases from V and 9 from J, leaving 17 bases between them. The CDR3 extends over 13 amino acids. Germline values: CDR1 SQVTM, CDR2 ANQGSEA. The CDR3 protein is CSVTVTAQGPQHF. In DNA, the CDR3 is TGCAGCGTTACTGTGACAGCCCAGGGGCCCCAGCATTTT.

The chain combines TRBV11-3 with TRBJ2-2, with 8 bases identical to TRBD1. V trimming: 5 bases; J trimming: 0 bases; junction bases outside the gene matches: 2. Germline values: CDR1 SGHNT, CDR2 YENEEA. This CDR3 is built from 15 residues. The CDR3 DNA reads as TGTGCCAGCAGCCCAGGGGGCACGAACACCGGGGAGCTGTTTTTT. It encodes CASSPGGTNTGELFF.

The chain recombines TRBV6-5 with TRBJ1-2; D ambiguous. Germline V gene data show CDR1 as MNHEY and CDR2 as SVGAGI. V was pared by 1 base and J by 3 bases, with 6 bases between. CDR3 size: 13 residues. The CDR3 coding sequence is TGTGCCAGCAGTTACTTTAGGGACTATGGCTACACCTTC. Translated, it gives CASSYFRDYGYTF.

The V and J genes are TRBV6-5 and TRBJ1-2; D might be TRBD1 (6 bases). Germline V gene lookup returns CDR1 MNHEY and CDR2 SVGAGI. This CDR3 spans 13 amino acids. The ends were cut back, 6 bases at V and 4 bases at J, with 12 bases in the middle. The chain's CDR3 is CASRTDSGYGYTF. CDR3 coding DNA: TGTGCCAGCAGGACGGACAGCGGCTATGGCTACACCTTC.

The rearrangement links TRBV24-1 to TRBJ2-1, with D possibly TRBD2 on 6 matching bases. The CDR3 extends over 16 amino acids. Trimming took 2 bases from V and 7 from J, leaving 17 bases between them. The V gene's germline CDR1 is KGHDR and CDR2 SFDVKD. CDR3 DNA sequence: TGTGCCACCAGTGATTCCACTCGGGGGTCTGGGAATGAGCAGTTCTTC. This gives the protein CATSDSTRGSGNEQFF.

The chain combines TRBV7-3 with TRBJ2-2; D gene uncertain. CDR3 length: 15 residues. Deletions cut 5 bases from V and 0 bases from J, with 10 bases between. CDR1 is SGHTA and CDR2 is FQGTGA in the germline V gene. The CDR3 coding sequence is TGTGCCAGCAGCATTACCCCAACGAACACCGGGGAGCTGTTTTTT. Translation gives CASSITPTNTGELFF. The entire variable domain, with the rest obtained from reference TRBV7-3 and TRBJ2-2, is as follows: GAGVSQTPSNKVTEKGKYVELRCDPISGHTALYWYRQSLGQGPEFLIYFQGTGAADDSGLPNDRFFAVRPEGSVSTLKIQRTERGDSAVYLCASSITPTNTGELFFGEGSRLTVL.

The rearrangement links TRBV7-2 to TRBJ1-2; D not resolved. CDR3 length equals 15 residues. V shed 4 bases and J shed 4 bases, with 16 bases lying between them. Germline lookup yields CDR1 SGHTA and CDR2 FQGNSA. Here the CDR3 DNA reads TGTGCCAGCAGCTCCGGCAGCTCTACTCGCTATGGCTACACCTTC. This sequence encodes CASSSGSSTRYGYTF.

The chain has TRBV10-1 and TRBJ2-1; 9 bases are shared with TRBD1. V gave up 8 bases and J gave up 6 bases; unmatched junction bases: 11. Germline CDR1 WNHNN, CDR2 SYGVQD (reference sequence). This CDR3 contains 15 residues. The CDR3 DNA is TGCGCCAGCGCCCAGGGCGGGACAGGGCTCAATGAGCAGTTCTTC. It yields the protein CASAQGGTGLNEQFF.

As for this clone: An end of the junction differs from the germline gene, which may be a read error. The chain is built from TRBV20-1 and TRBJ1-1; D call uncertain. The length of the CDR3 is 11 residues. CDR1 and CDR2 (germline): DFQATT, SNEGSKA (reference sequence). The CDR3 bases are TGCAGTGTCAACTCGAACGCTGAAGCTTTCTTT. Its protein product is CSVNSNAEAFF.

The chain employs TRBV7-9 and TRBJ2-4; D is possibly TRBD2 (6 bases). CDR3 length equals 16 residues. Germline V lookup: CDR1 SEHNR, CDR2 FQNEAQ (reference sequence). V lost 5 bases, J lost 1 base, and 15 bases lay in between. CDR3 sequence reads: CASSPPGSEAKNIQYF. In DNA form, the CDR3 reads TGTGCCAGCAGCCCCCCCGGGAGTGAGGCCAAAAACATTCAGTACTTC.

The J gene is TRBJ1-2, the V gene TRBV5-5, with 11 bases identical to TRBD1. Germline V lookup: CDR1 SGHKS, CDR2 YYEKEE (reference sequence). Trimming took 0 bases from V and 8 from J; bases not matched to a gene: 3. The CDR3 length is 14 residues. The chain's CDR3 is CASSLVGQGGGYTF. The CDR3 bases are TGTGCCAGCAGCTTGGTGGGACAGGGGGGAGGCTACACCTTC.

The chain uses TRBV11-3 and TRBJ2-1; D gene unclear. This CDR3 has 14 amino acids. Germline V gene sequence: CDR1 SGHNT, CDR2 YENEEA. V gave up 11 bases and J gave up 0 bases, with 14 bases separating them. The CDR3 is CASQLSASYNEQFF. CDR3 in DNA: TGTGCCTCTCAGCTGAGCGCCTCCTACAATGAGCAGTTCTTC.

This chain joins TRBV9 and TRBJ2-4; TRBD1 might be the D (6 bases). V was pared by 5 bases and J by 8 bases, with 14 bases between. CDR1 is SGDLS and CDR2 is YYNGEE in the germline V gene. There are 13 residues in the CDR3. CDR3 loop: CASSGYRADIQYF. CDR3 in DNA: TGTGCCAGCAGTGGTTACAGGGCGGACATTCAGTACTTC.

This chain joins TRBV19 and TRBJ2-1; no reliable D call. V lost 4 bases to trimming and J lost 0 bases, with 10 bases between them. The CDR3 spans 15 residues. Germline V lookup: CDR1 LNHDA, CDR2 SQIVND (reference sequence). The CDR3, as DNA: TGTGCCAGTAGTAGGTACAGTTTCTCCTACAATGAGCAGTTCTTC. It encodes CASSRYSFSYNEQFF.

The chain joins TRBV27 to TRBJ1-2; a weak D match, TRBD1 (5 bases). CDR1 and CDR2 from the germline V gene are MNHEY and SMNVEV (reference sequence). The CDR3 loop spans 15 amino acids. V was cut by 3 bases and J by 2 bases, with 13 bases left in between. As DNA, the CDR3 is TGTGCCAGCAGTTTGTCCAGGGCCCACAACTATGGCTACACCTTC. Translated: CASSLSRAHNYGYTF.

This chain links TRBV29-1 with TRBJ2-4; 7 bases fit TRBD2. The CDR3 length is 12 residues. Germline assignment: CDR1 SQVTM and CDR2 ANQGSEA. V dropped 7 bases and J dropped 5; count of bases not matched to a gene: 5. Here the CDR3 reads CSAEGGENIQYF. CDR3 in DNA: TGCAGCGCCGAGGGAGGGGAAAACATTCAGTACTTC.

The chain has TRBV7-2 and TRBJ2-3; TRBD1 might be the D (6 bases). CDR1 is SGHTA and CDR2 is FQGNSA in the germline V gene. Trimming left V 8 bases short and J 4 bases short, with 13 bases between. CDR3 length equals 13 residues. The CDR3 protein is CASSQGPADTQYF. As DNA, the CDR3 is TGTGCCAGCTCCCAGGGGCCCGCAGATACGCAGTATTTT.